This is a list of T cell receptor beta chains from one sample in a study of early T cells in non-severe SARS-CoV-2 infection. Via MiXCR, TCRdb re-called the 5' RACE reads, giving one row per CDR3 protein. The data hold about 60,000 distinct CDR3 sequences, with roughly 21% observed a single time. Here the sequenced sample was whole blood, taken at baseline. These receptors all stem from an adult who was a healthcare worker with PCR-confirmed SARS-CoV-2 infection or an uninfected control (not recorded which). Both conserved end residues are part of each CDR3. D genes are given only for firm matches. Only part of the rows carry a size: once, few, many, or a class if the clone is expanded.

V gene: TRBV7-8
clone size: NA
J gene: TRBJ2-7
D gene: NA
CDR3 protein: CATRQIQHYEQYF
CDR3 DNA: TGTGCCACCAGACAAATTCAACACTACGAGCAGTACTTC

V gene: TRBV12-1
clone size: many
J gene: TRBJ1-2
D gene: NA
CDR3 protein: CASSSIKSAPGGRYGYTF
CDR3 DNA: TGTGCCAGCAGCTCAATCAAATCGGCCCCCGGCGGGCGTTATGGCTACACCTTC

V gene: TRBV2
clone size: NA
J gene: TRBJ2-5
D gene: NA
CDR3 protein: CASSVNQETQYF
CDR3 DNA: TGTGCCAGCAGTGTTAACCAAGAGACCCAGTACTTC

V gene: TRBV12-3/TRBV12-4
clone size: NA
J gene: TRBJ2-5
D gene: NA
CDR3 protein: CASSAEGYQETQYF
CDR3 DNA: TGTGCCAGCAGTGCAGAGGGGTACCAAGAGACCCAGTACTTC

V gene: TRBV5-1
clone size: NA
J gene: TRBJ1-6
D gene: NA
CDR3 protein: CASSPAEFTAPLHF
CDR3 DNA: TGCGCCAGCAGCCCAGCAGAGTTTACGGCACCCCTCCACTTT

V gene: TRBV4-2
clone size: few
J gene: TRBJ2-1
D gene: TRBD2
CDR3 protein: CASSHVSGGGDNEQFF
CDR3 DNA: TGTGCCAGCAGCCATGTTAGCGGGGGGGGAGACAATGAGCAGTTCTTC

V gene: TRBV13
clone size: NA
J gene: TRBJ2-3
D gene: TRBD2
CDR3 protein: CASSLDSGGPTDTQYF
CDR3 DNA: TGTGCCAGCAGCTTAGATAGCGGGGGACCCACAGATACGCAGTATTTT

V gene: TRBV5-6
clone size: NA
J gene: TRBJ2-7
D gene: TRBD2
CDR3 protein: CASSLLGREIEQYF
CDR3 DNA: TGTGCCAGCAGCTTGCTGGGGAGGGAGATCGAGCAGTACTTC

V gene: TRBV5-1
clone size: NA
J gene: TRBJ2-2
D gene: NA
CDR3 protein: CASSLAAGSTGELFF
CDR3 DNA: TGCGCCAGCAGCTTGGCTGCGGGAAGTACCGGGGAGCTGTTTTTT

V gene: TRBV6-1
clone size: few
J gene: TRBJ2-2
D gene: TRBD1
CDR3 protein: CAAQGVSGTGELFF
CDR3 DNA: TGTGCCGCCCAGGGGGTATCGGGCACCGGGGAGCTGTTTTTT

V gene: TRBV2
clone size: NA
J gene: TRBJ1-6
D gene: NA
CDR3 protein: CASSEFNPSLHF
CDR3 DNA: TGTGCCAGCAGTGAATTTAACCCATCCCTCCACTTT

V gene: TRBV27
clone size: NA
J gene: TRBJ1-3
D gene: NA
CDR3 protein: CASSGSNSGNTIYF
CDR3 DNA: TGTGCCAGCAGTGGGAGCAACTCTGGAAACACCATATATTTT

V gene: TRBV3-1
clone size: NA
J gene: TRBJ1-2
D gene: NA
CDR3 protein: CASSRADYGYTF
CDR3 DNA: TGTGCCAGCAGCCGCGCCGACTATGGCTACACCTTC

V gene: TRBV10-3
clone size: few
J gene: TRBJ2-3
D gene: NA
CDR3 protein: CAIRETLSTDTQYF
CDR3 DNA: TGTGCCATCAGGGAGACACTTAGCACAGATACGCAGTATTTT